Included here is one T cell receptor beta chain sequence, with context. The specificity of this receptor is unknown. No base quality values were provided; no much bigger clone lies one nucleotide off. The junction carries 10 bases between V and J, which are trimmed by 3 bases and 5 bases respectively. From the germline V gene, CDR1 is SGHTA and CDR2 is FQGTGA. Measured from the cysteine to the phenylalanine, the CDR3 is 13 residues long. Of all the DNA, just the CDR3 is kept, 39 bases in frame from base 1. This sample is part of a study of blood T cell repertoires in COVID-19 (dated by TCRdb to about 2020). With regard to the full study: Samples from collaborators originated in the United States, Italy and Spain and spanned both the acute and convalescent phases of COVID-19. The prospective study material was composed of cDNA or gDNA derived from T cells, B-cell-depleted T cells, or PBMCs. Deeply sampled blood TCRbeta repertoires from subjects exposed to, actively infected with, or recovered from COVID-19 were included in the dataset. A de-identified subject ID, COVID-19 status, age in years and sex were almost always included in the sample metadata. The repertoires were released in a freely available public database meant as a resource for research on the immune response to SARS-CoV-2. Samples came from the ongoing ImmuneRACE study (first 160 participants) plus 1,254 subjects from 6 global collaborators. Where available, HLA class I and class II types were obtained from metadata supplied by the sample provider rather than from assay-based typing. Overall study results and their limits: The quantity of clinical and demographic metadata differed by source and by participant and was supplied without curation.

The immunoSEQ Assay, a bias-controlled multiplex PCR, was used to amplify TCRbeta CDR3 regions from genomic DNA. In the authors' own workflow: Within the assay, amplification of reference gene primers was used to estimate how many nucleated cells each sample contained. To quantify the absolute abundance of each unique TCRbeta CDR3 rearrangement, sequence reads were collapsed and filtered. For each sample, productive Simpson clonality was calculated as the square root of Simpson's diversity index across productive rearrangements. Imported from immuneACCESS, the table was reduced by TCRdb to in-frame sequences with V and J called. These copies leave out some clones; in studies compared against another copy, an unresolved V gene accounts for under half, and the cause of the remainder is not known. The V and J calls and clone size are taken from that table; D and trimming were inferred from the DNA. This sample gives a few hundred thousand clones in total; roughly 84% of them show up just once. The leading ten clones occupy roughly 6.7% of the sample.

Participants in the prospective study were enrolled through a virtual design, were aged roughly 18 to 100 years, and lived in under 25 United States geographic areas. To assign participants to cohorts, the prospective study relied on clinical history that participants themselves reported in a screening survey and a study questionnaire. Exposed participants had been in contact with someone with a PCR-confirmed or clinician-diagnosed COVID-19 case within 2 weeks of study entry. In the prospective study, mobile phlebotomists collected whole blood, serum and a nasopharyngeal or oropharyngeal swab from each participant. Prospective study participants could optionally give additional blood draws and questionnaires over an approximately two-month period. Prospective study blood samples were shipped either frozen or at room temperature before DNA extraction.

Material for sequencing was PBMCs or T cells enriched from blood (not recorded which). The chain was built from TRBV7-3 and TRBJ1-2, and the D gene may be TRBD1, 6 bases matching. This TCR was sampled from a woman between 45 and 60 years old who had been exposed to COVID-19. The nucleotides read TGTGCCAGCAGCTTGGGGGCCGAATATGGCTACACCTTC. The encoded protein is CASSLGAEYGYTF.